Following are 30 T cell receptor beta chains from one sample sequenced in a study of blood T cell repertoires in COVID-19. Assay used: immunoSEQ multiplex PCR; TCRdb lists only in-frame clones, some missing. The profile shows about 200,000 clones, approximately 81% of them singletons. Sequencing was done on a sample of peripheral blood. These receptors originate from a woman older than 75 with acute or convalescent COVID-19.

The chain employs TRBV28 and TRBJ1-6; 10 bases align to TRBD1. CDR1 MDHEN and CDR2 SYDVKM come from the germline V gene. There are 14 residues in the CDR3. Losses at the gene ends were 6 bases for V and 10 bases for J; bases not matched to a gene: 6. The CDR3 sequence is CASSTRQGASPLHF. CDR3 in DNA: TGTGCCAGCAGCACCAGACAGGGGGCCTCACCCCTCCACTTT.

The rearrangement links TRBV28 to TRBJ1-4; D is undetermined. From germline, CDR1 is MDHEN and CDR2 SYDVKM. The CDR3 length is 16 residues. V gave up 5 bases and J gave up 7 bases, with 20 bases separating them. The CDR3 loop reads CASSRASGGLAEKLFF. The CDR3 DNA follows: TGTGCCAGCAGTCGAGCCTCAGGAGGCCTGGCTGAAAAACTGTTTTTT.

The chain recombines TRBV29-1 with TRBJ1-1; 7 bases are a match to TRBD1. This CDR3 has 11 residues. Trimming at V came to 7 bases and at J to 5 bases, leaving 4 bases not matched to a gene. Germline CDR1 and CDR2: SQVTM and ANQGSEA. This CDR3 is CSASQGTEAFF. The DNA for the CDR3 is TGCAGCGCCTCACAGGGGACTGAAGCTTTCTTT.

The chain carries TRBV4-3 and TRBJ1-6; D gene ambiguous. The CDR3 extends over 18 amino acids. The germline CDR1 and CDR2 sequences are LGHNA and YSLEER. Trimming took off 0 bases at V and 6 bases at J, with 18 bases between the two ends. The CDR3: CASSQDAPNFSGNSPLHF. The CDR3 DNA sequence: TGCGCCAGCAGCCAAGATGCGCCAAATTTTAGCGGTAATTCACCCCTCCACTTT.

The CDR3 is CASSLIGGARTEAFF. Written as DNA, the CDR3 is TGTGCCAGCAGCCTTATAGGAGGGGCGAGGACTGAAGCTTTCTTT. The chain recombines TRBV14 with TRBJ1-1; the D gene is possibly TRBD1 (5 bases). This CDR3 is built from 15 residues. V lost 4 bases to trimming and J lost 5 bases, with 17 bases between them. Germline V gives CDR1 SGHDN, CDR2 FVKESK.

V and J are TRBV9 and TRBJ2-1; the D gene is possibly TRBD2 (5 bases). Per germline, CDR1 SGDLS and CDR2 YYNGEE. The CDR3 sequence is 16 residues long. V lost 3 bases and J lost 3, with 16 bases in between. The CDR3 here is CASSASFVRGYNEQFF. CDR3 in DNA: TGTGCCAGCAGCGCCTCCTTCGTTCGGGGCTACAATGAGCAGTTCTTC.

The chain couples TRBV7-9 to TRBJ2-7, with unresolved D. Germline-derived CDR1 and CDR2 are SEHNR and FQNEAQ (reference sequence). This CDR3 comprises 14 residues. With 5 bases removed from V and 7 bases from J, the gap between germline ends came to 18 bases. The CDR3 loop is CASSPGGALREQYF. The CDR3 nucleotides read TGTGCCAGCAGCCCCGGCGGCGCCCTTAGAGAGCAGTACTTC.

This clone was recorded many times. CDR3 bases: TGCGCCAGCAGCCTCCAGGTAGGGGCCAACGTCCTGACTTTC. This translates into CASSLQVGANVLTF. V gene TRBV5-1 combines with J gene TRBJ2-6; D remains ambiguous. V lost 4 bases and J 4 bases, leaving 9 bases between the germline ends. Looked up from germline, CDR1 is SGHRS and CDR2 is YFSETQ. This CDR3 is built from 14 residues.

This chain connects TRBV6-2 or TRBV6-3 to TRBJ1-6, with 10 nucleotides matching TRBD1. Germline loops: CDR1 MNHEY, CDR2 SVGEGT. This CDR3 contains 14 residues. The V and J ends lost 6 bases and 16 bases, in that order; junction bases with no gene match: 12. The CDR3 DNA sequence: TGTGCCAGCAGCCCCAGGGACAGGGGATACCTACTCCACTTT. It yields the protein CASSPRDRGYLLHF.

The chain couples TRBV6-1 to TRBJ1-2; no firm D call. Germline V lookup: CDR1 MNHNS, CDR2 SASEGT. V lost 3 bases and J lost 7, with 15 bases in between. There are 14 residues in the CDR3. CDR3: CASSDQNSSGGYTF. The CDR3, as DNA: TGTGCCAGCAGTGACCAAAATTCGTCGGGTGGCTACACCTTC.

V and J are TRBV28 and TRBJ1-1; TRBD1 might be the D (5 bases). The V gene lost 0 bases and the J gene lost 5 bases, with 13 bases spanning the gap. CDR3 length equals 15 residues. Germline V gene sequence: CDR1 MDHEN, CDR2 SYDVKM. The CDR3 nucleotides are TGTGCCAGCAGTTTATGGGGAGCCGGGGGGACTGAAGCTTTCTTT. The encoded protein is CASSLWGAGGTEAFF. The full variable domain, in which reference TRBV28 and TRBJ1-1 provide the parts outside the CDR3, is DVKVTQSSRYLVKRTGEKVFLECVQDMDHENMFWYRQDPGLGLRLIYFSYDVKMKEKGDIPEGYSVSREKKERFSLILESASTNQTSMYLCASSLWGAGGTEAFFGQGTRLTVV.

This clone was found a few times. Different DNA sequences within this sample yield the same CDR3. This sequence joins TRBV7-9 and TRBJ2-7; 7 positions match TRBD1. The CDR3 spans 13 residues. J was trimmed by 3 bases and V by 3 bases; bases with no gene match: 2. CDR1 is SEHNR and CDR2 is FQNEAQ in the germline V gene (reference sequence). Here the CDR3 DNA reads TGTGCCAGCAGCTTGGCAGGGGGCTACGAGCAGTACTTC. This sequence encodes CASSLAGGYEQYF.

This chain uses TRBV6-5 with TRBJ1-2, with 9 bases that match TRBD1. Germline V gene lookup returns CDR1 MNHEY and CDR2 SVGAGI. The CDR3 length is 14 residues. With 5 bases clipped from V and 4 bases from J, the junction kept 5 bases outside the gene matches. The CDR3 coding sequence is TGTGCCAGCAGTCACCGGGACAGGGCCTATGGCTACACCTTC. This codes for CASSHRDRAYGYTF.

This clone was detected many times. V gene TRBV6-2 or TRBV6-3 combines with J gene TRBJ2-7; D is perhaps TRBD2 (6 bases). The CDR3 loop spans 17 amino acids. Trimming stripped 0 bases from V and 5 bases from J, with 20 bases between. From germline, CDR1 is MNHEY and CDR2 SVGEGT. The CDR3 nucleotides read TGTGCCAGCAGTTACTCCTTTGGGGAGTTGGACTACGACGAGCAGTACTTC. The encoded protein is CASSYSFGELDYDEQYF.

This clone is a singleton in its sample. This chain uses TRBV6-6 with TRBJ1-5; possible D gene TRBD1, 6 bases. The CDR3 contains 13 residues. The germline gives CDR1 MNHNY, CDR2 SVGAGI (reference sequence). V shed 5 bases and J shed 7 bases, with 12 bases lying between them. The CDR3 DNA reads TGTGCCAGCAGTATACAGGGAATACAGCCCCAGCATTTT. This translates into CASSIQGIQPQHF.

CDR3 sequence (DNA): TGTGCCATCAGTGGAGGGAACACTGAAGCTTTCTTT. Translated, it gives CAISGGNTEAFF. The gene calls are TRBV10-3 and TRBJ1-1, with no clear D. Per germline, CDR1 ENHRY and CDR2 SYGVKD. The CDR3 is made up of 12 amino acids. V dropped 4 bases and J dropped 1 base, with 4 bases sitting between them.

This chain uses TRBV6-6 with TRBJ2-5; D is undetermined. CDR1 MNHNY and CDR2 SVGAGI come from the germline V gene (reference sequence). The CDR3 sequence is 15 residues long. The ends were cut back, 2 bases at V and 5 bases at J, with 15 bases in the middle. The CDR3 bases are TGTGCCAGCAGTTACCCCCACACATCTTTGGAGACCCAGTACTTC. It encodes CASSYPHTSLETQYF.

The chain has TRBV5-8 and TRBJ2-1, with 8 bases identical to TRBD2. Trimming at V came to 4 bases and at J to 5 bases, leaving 5 bases not matched to a gene. The germline V gene encodes CDR1 SGHTS and CDR2 YDEGEE. CDR3 size: 14 residues. CDR3 residues: CASSNSGNHNEQFF. In DNA, the CDR3 is TGTGCCAGCAGCAATAGCGGGAACCACAATGAGCAGTTCTTC.

The CDR3 protein is CASSSGLRATNEKLFF. For the CDR3, the DNA is TGTGCCAGCAGCTCTGGGCTACGCGCAACTAATGAAAAACTGTTTTTT. This chain links TRBV5-5 with TRBJ1-4, with D hard to call. Germline CDR1 is SGHKS and CDR2 is YYEKEE (reference sequence). Trimming took off 3 bases at V and 0 bases at J, with 12 bases between the two ends. The CDR3 loop spans 16 amino acids.

The chain joins TRBV7-9 to TRBJ1-4; D is unresolved. From germline, CDR1 is SEHNR and CDR2 FQNEAQ (reference sequence). V was clipped by 5 bases and J by 3 bases, with 13 bases between them. CDR3 size: 15 residues. The CDR3 DNA follows: TGTGCCAGCAGCGAACAAACCCCCGCTAATGAAAAACTGTTTTTT. The encoded protein is CASSEQTPANEKLFF.

V and J are TRBV24-1 and TRBJ1-5; no firm D call. V was pared by 0 bases and J by 1 base, with 9 bases between. Germline loops: CDR1 KGHDR, CDR2 SFDVKD. The CDR3 contains 16 residues. The CDR3 sequence: CATSDLSGPSNQPQHF. CDR3 DNA sequence: TGTGCCACCAGTGATTTGTCAGGCCCGAGCAATCAGCCCCAGCATTTT.

This clone was seen many times. Written as DNA, the CDR3 is TGTGCCAGCAGTTCTAGCGGGGGTCCCGTGGGGGAGCAGTACTTC. Its translation is CASSSSGGPVGEQYF. This chain joins TRBV27 and TRBJ2-7; 10 bases match TRBD2. Germline loops: CDR1 MNHEY, CDR2 SMNVEV (reference sequence). The CDR3 contains 15 residues. Germline trimming cut 4 bases from V and 7 bases from J; bases unmatched to any gene: 10.

The V and J genes are TRBV6-2 or TRBV6-3 and TRBJ2-7; 7 bases fit TRBD1. The CDR3 sequence is 17 residues long. Trimming at V came to 2 bases and at J to 3 bases, leaving 13 bases not matched to a gene. Germline loops: CDR1 MNHEY, CDR2 SVGEGT. The CDR3 nucleotides are TGTGCCAGCAGTTACGGGGGATCAAAGGGGGCCGACTACGAGCAGTACTTC. It yields the protein CASSYGGSKGADYEQYF.

The chain is built from TRBV28 and TRBJ1-6, with 9 bases identical to TRBD1. The CDR3 has 15 amino acids. Germline CDR1 and CDR2: MDHEN and SYDVKM. J lost 11 bases, V lost 8 bases, and 13 bases had no gene match. The chain's CDR3 is CASRPRDRDSAPLHF. The CDR3, as DNA: TGTGCCAGCCGACCCCGGGACAGGGACTCGGCACCCCTCCACTTT.

This CDR3 is CASSPLTGTDEAFF. In DNA, the CDR3 is TGTGCCAGCAGCCCCCTGACCGGGACAGATGAAGCTTTCTTT. The chain has TRBV27 and TRBJ1-1, with 7 bases matching TRBD1. The V gene's germline CDR1 is MNHEY and CDR2 SMNVEV (reference sequence). The V and J ends lost 6 bases and 7 bases, in that order; junction bases with no gene match: 11. CDR3 length: 14 residues.

The V gene is TRBV29-1, the J gene TRBJ2-1; D perhaps matches TRBD2 (5 bases). CDR3 length: 12 amino acids. Germline values: CDR1 SQVTM, CDR2 ANQGSEA. V lost 5 bases, J lost 4 bases, and 9 bases lay in between. DNA of the CDR3: TGCAGCGTTCGTAGGGAGTACAATGAGCAGTTCTTC. It yields the protein CSVRREYNEQFF.

The rearrangement joins TRBV7-2 to TRBJ2-7; 8 nucleotides match TRBD1. After removal of 6 bases from V and 3 bases from J, the junction contained 13 bases not matched to a gene. The germline V gene has CDR1 SGHTA and CDR2 FQGNSA. This CDR3 is 16 amino acids long. DNA for the CDR3: TGTGCCAGCAGATACCTGGGTATTGGACAGGGCTACGAGCAGTACTTC. Encoded protein: CASRYLGIGQGYEQYF. Complete variable domain (other parts from reference TRBV7-2 and TRBJ2-7): GAGVSQSPSNKVTEKGKDVELRCDPISGHTALYWYRQSLGQGLEFLIYFQGNSAPDKSGLPSDRFSAERTGGSVSTLTIQRTQQEDSAVYLCASRYLGIGQGYEQYFGPGTRLTVT.

On this clone: The same CDR3 is also encoded by other DNA sequences in this sample. V is TRBV24-1 and J is TRBJ1-2, with 9 bases that match TRBD1. V was clipped by 4 bases and J by 5 bases; unmatched bases: 10. The CDR3 spans 16 residues. The germline gives CDR1 KGHDR, CDR2 SFDVKD. CDR3 protein: CATSDPRTGEVYGYTF. The CDR3 coding sequence is TGTGCCACCAGTGACCCTAGGACAGGGGAGGTTTATGGCTACACCTTC.

The chain uses TRBV10-1 and TRBJ2-3; no clear D. The CDR3 runs to 13 residues. V was pared by 8 bases and J by 2 bases, with 11 bases between. Per the germline V gene, CDR1 is WNHNN and CDR2 is SYGVQD (reference sequence). CDR3 in amino acids: CASAASPTDTQYF. The DNA of the CDR3 is TGCGCCAGCGCCGCGTCCCCCACAGATACGCAGTATTTT.

The CDR3 is CASSSTGLVLRGEFF. Here the CDR3 DNA reads TGTGCCAGTAGTTCTACAGGACTAGTTCTTCGTGGGGAGTTCTTC. V usage is TRBV19 and J usage is TRBJ2-1; TRBD2 matches at 7 bases. Germline trimming cut 5 bases from V and 14 bases from J; bases unmatched to any gene: 18. Per germline, CDR1 LNHDA and CDR2 SQIVND (reference sequence). The CDR3 extends over 15 amino acids.